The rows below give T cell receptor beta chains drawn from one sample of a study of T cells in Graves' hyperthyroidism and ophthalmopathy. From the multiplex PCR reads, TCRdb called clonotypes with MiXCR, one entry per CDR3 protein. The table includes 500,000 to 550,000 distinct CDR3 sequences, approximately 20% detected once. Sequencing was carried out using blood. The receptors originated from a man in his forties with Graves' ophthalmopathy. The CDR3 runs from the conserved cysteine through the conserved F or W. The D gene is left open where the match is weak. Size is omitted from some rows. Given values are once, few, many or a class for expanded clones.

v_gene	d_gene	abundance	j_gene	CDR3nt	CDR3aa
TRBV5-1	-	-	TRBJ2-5	TGCGCCAGCAGCTTGGACGGTCAAGAGACCCAGTACTTC	CASSLDGQETQYF
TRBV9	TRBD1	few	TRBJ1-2	TGTGCCAGCAGCGCACACCGGGACAGCTCCAACTATGGCTACACCTTC	CASSAHRDSSNYGYTF
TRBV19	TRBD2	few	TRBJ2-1	TGTGCCAGTAGTATAGTTCCTAGCGGGGTTAACAATGAGCAGTTCTTC	CASSIVPSGVNNEQFF
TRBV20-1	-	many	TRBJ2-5	TGCAGTGCTAGAGGGAGGGTATACGAGACCCAGTACTTC	CSARGRVYETQYF
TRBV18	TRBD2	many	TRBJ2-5	TGTGCCAGCTCACCCCAGGGACTAGTGCAAGAGACCCAGTACTTC	CASSPQGLVQETQYF
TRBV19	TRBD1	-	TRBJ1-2	TGTGCCAGTAGTGGGACAGCAAGTTCCGCTAGGACTAACTATGGCTACACCTTC	CASSGTASSARTNYGYTF
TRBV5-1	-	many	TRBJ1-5	TGCGCCAGCAGCTTGGGAGAAGCCCCTTATCAGCCCCAGCATTTT	CASSLGEAPYQPQHF
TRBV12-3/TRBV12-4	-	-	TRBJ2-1	TGTGCCAGCAGTTCGATTGGGAATGAGCAGTTCTTC	CASSSIGNEQFF
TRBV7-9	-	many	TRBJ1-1	TGTGCCAGCAGCCCAGGCGCAGGAAAGAACACTGAAGCTTTCTTT	CASSPGAGKNTEAFF
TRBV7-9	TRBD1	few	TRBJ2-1	TGTGCCAGCAGCCCAGGACAGGGAGGTTCCGTCTACAATGAGCAGTTCTTC	CASSPGQGGSVYNEQFF
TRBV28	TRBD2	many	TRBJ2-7	TGTGCCAGCAGTTCCCCCGGGACTAGCGTCGAGCAGTACTTC	CASSSPGTSVEQYF
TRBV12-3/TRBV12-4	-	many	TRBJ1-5	TGTGCCAGCAGTTTATACAGAGCCGGAGCCCTAAATCAGCCCCAGCATTTT	CASSLYRAGALNQPQHF
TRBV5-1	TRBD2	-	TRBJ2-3	TGCGCCAGCAGCTTGGCCGCGGGAGGGCCGACAGATACGCAGTATTTT	CASSLAAGGPTDTQYF
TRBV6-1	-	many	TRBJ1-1	TGTGCCAGCAGTTCCTGGACAGCAGAAGCTTTCTTT	CASSSWTAEAFF
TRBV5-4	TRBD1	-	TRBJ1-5	TGTGCCAGCAGCTTACAGGGGGCTGATCAGCCCCAGCATTTT	CASSLQGADQPQHF
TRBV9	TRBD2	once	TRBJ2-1	TGTGCCAGCAGCCAAAGGGGGAGCGGGAGATACGAGCAGTTCTTC	CASSQRGSGRYEQFF
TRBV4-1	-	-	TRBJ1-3	TGCGCCAGCAGCCACCCGCCCGGGACGGCCGGAAACACCATATATTTT	CASSHPPGTAGNTIYF
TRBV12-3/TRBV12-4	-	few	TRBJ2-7	TGTGCCAGCAGTTTACTGACTAGTACGGTCTACGAGCAGTACTTC	CASSLLTSTVYEQYF
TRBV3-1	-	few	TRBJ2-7	TGTGCCAGCAGCCAAGAGTCTTCTTGGGGGCCGTCCTACGAGCAGTACTTC	CASSQESSWGPSYEQYF
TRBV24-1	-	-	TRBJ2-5	TGTGCCACCAGTGGGGTTCCAGCGGAGGAGACCCAGTACTTC	CATSGVPAEETQYF
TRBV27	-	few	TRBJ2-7	TGTGCCAGCAGTTTACTCTCAGGGATAAGGTACGAGCAGTACTTC	CASSLLSGIRYEQYF
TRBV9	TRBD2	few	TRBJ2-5	TGTGCCAGCAGCGTAGAGCCCGCCGGGACTAGCGGGGGGACCTGGGAGACCCAGTACTTC	CASSVEPAGTSGGTWETQYF
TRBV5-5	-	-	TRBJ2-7	TGTGCCAGCAGCTTGGTCCCAGGGGGGAGATACGAGCAGTACTTC	CASSLVPGGRYEQYF
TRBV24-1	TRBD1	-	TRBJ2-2	TGTGCCACCAGTGATTCCCGGGACAGGGATGCCGGGGAGCTGTTTTTT	CATSDSRDRDAGELFF
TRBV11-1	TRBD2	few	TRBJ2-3	TGTGCCAGCAGCCGACTAGCGGGGGCCCATACGCAGTATTTT	CASSRLAGAHTQYF
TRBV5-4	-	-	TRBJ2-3	TGTGCCAGCAGCTTGTTGGGGGGCCGCACAGATACGCAGTATTTT	CASSLLGGRTDTQYF
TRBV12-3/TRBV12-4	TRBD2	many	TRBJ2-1	TGTGCCAGCAGCTTATCGGGGGGCTCCTACAATGAGCAGTTCTTC	CASSLSGGSYNEQFF
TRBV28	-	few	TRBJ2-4	TGTGCCAGCAGTTCACCAGGGGCCCCCTTCAAAAACATTCAGTACTTC	CASSSPGAPFKNIQYF
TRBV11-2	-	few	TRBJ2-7	TGTGCCAGCAGCTTAGGGGGGAACTCCTACGAGCAGTACTTC	CASSLGGNSYEQYF
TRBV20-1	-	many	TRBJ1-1	TGCAGTGCTAGACGGCCCTGGTCGAACACTGAAGCTTTCTTT	CSARRPWSNTEAFF
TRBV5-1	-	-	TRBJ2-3	TGCGCCAGCAGCTCGCGCCCCGGAGGAGCGGCTAGCACAGATACGCAGTATTTT	CASSSRPGGAASTDTQYF
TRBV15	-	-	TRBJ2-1	TGTGCCACCAGCAGAGGCTACCCTAACATCTCCTACAATGAGCAGTTCTTC	CATSRGYPNISYNEQFF
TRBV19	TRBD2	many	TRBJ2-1	TGTGCCAGTACCCTTCTAGCGGGAGCCTCCTACAATGAGCAGTTCTTC	CASTLLAGASYNEQFF
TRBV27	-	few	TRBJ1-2	TGTGCCAGCAGTACGCAGGGTAACTATGGCTACACCTTC	CASSTQGNYGYTF
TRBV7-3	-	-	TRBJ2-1	TGTGCCAGCAGCATCAGGTACAATGAGCAGTTCTTC	CASSIRYNEQFF
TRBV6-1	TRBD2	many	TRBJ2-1	TGTGCCAGCAGTGAACAGGTAGCGGGATATGAGCAGTTCTTC	CASSEQVAGYEQFF
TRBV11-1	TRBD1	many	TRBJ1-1	TGTGCCAGCAGACGGGACAGGGTAGGTGAAGCTTTCTTT	CASRRDRVGEAFF
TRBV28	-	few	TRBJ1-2	TGTGCCAGCAGTCCACCCGGACAGAATGGCTACACCTTC	CASSPPGQNGYTF
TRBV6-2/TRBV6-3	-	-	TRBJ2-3	TGTGCCAGCATTGGGGATACGCAGTATTTT	CASIGDTQYF
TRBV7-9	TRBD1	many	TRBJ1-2	TGTGCCAGCAGCTCCCGGACAGGGTGGGGCTATGGCTACACCTTC	CASSSRTGWGYGYTF
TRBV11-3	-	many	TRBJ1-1	TGTGCCAGCAGTCACAGGTGGTTGACTGAAGCTTTCTTT	CASSHRWLTEAFF
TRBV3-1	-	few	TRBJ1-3	TGTGCCAGCAGCCCCCCTCCACAGGACATCTCTGGAAACACCATATATTTT	CASSPPPQDISGNTIYF
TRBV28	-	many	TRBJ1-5	TGTGCCAGCACCCAGCCCGCAGGGAGGGGAGGCAATCAGCCCCAGCATTTT	CASTQPAGRGGNQPQHF
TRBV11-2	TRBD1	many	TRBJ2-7	TGTGCCAGCAGCTTAGAAGAGTCGGGACAGGGATACGAGCAGTACTTC	CASSLEESGQGYEQYF
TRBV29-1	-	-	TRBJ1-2	TGCAGCGTTGAAGAACATGAGGGGGTGGATGGCTACACCTTC	CSVEEHEGVDGYTF
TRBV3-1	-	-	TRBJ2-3	TGTGCCAGCAGCCTCTGGGGGCAAGTCACAGATACGCAGTATTTT	CASSLWGQVTDTQYF
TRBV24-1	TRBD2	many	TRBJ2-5	TGTGCCACAGCGAGCGGGACGGTCCAAGAGACCCAGTACTTC	CATASGTVQETQYF